The rows below give T cell receptor beta chains drawn from one sample of a study of beta chain features in type 1 diabetes. The assay was immunoSEQ multiplex PCR, and TCRdb's table has in-frame clones only and misses some. Here the sample spans around 130,000 clones, about 15% being singletons. The sequencing sample was made of central memory CD4+ T cells from blood. The origin of the receptors is a man aged 25 to 45 with type 1 diabetes. Each CDR3 is given with its conserved first and last residue. The D gene is left open where the match is weak. Expanded clones get a size class; other rows say once, few or many, or leave the size out.

d_call	clone_size	v_call	j_call	cdr3_aa	cdr3_nt
NA	NA	TRBV6-6	TRBJ1-5	CASSPREGSNQPQHF	TGTGCCAGCAGTCCCAGGGAGGGAAGCAATCAGCCCCAGCATTTT
NA	few	TRBV4-2	TRBJ2-3	CASSLGGTATSDTQYF	TGTGCCAGCAGCCTTGGCGGGACAGCTACTTCGGATACGCAGTATTTT
NA	NA	TRBV5-6	TRBJ1-2	CASSLEQGSYGYTF	TGTGCCAGCAGCTTGGAGCAGGGTAGCTATGGCTACACCTTC
TRBD2	few	TRBV7-2	TRBJ2-3	CASSLIPGLEAPDTQYF	TGTGCCAGCAGCCTCATACCGGGACTAGAGGCCCCAGATACGCAGTATTTT
NA	few	TRBV10-3	TRBJ2-7	CAILVAGGHEQYF	TGTGCCATCTTGGTGGCCGGGGGCCACGAGCAGTACTTC
NA	NA	TRBV7-2	TRBJ2-7	CASSLGKHSYEQYF	TGTGCCAGCAGCCTTGGGAAGCACTCCTACGAGCAGTACTTC
NA	few	TRBV29-1	TRBJ2-1	CSVGTNSYNEQFF	TGCAGCGTTGGGACAAACTCCTACAATGAGCAGTTCTTC
NA	many	TRBV7-2	TRBJ1-2	CASSSNSGQGYTF	TGTGCCAGCAGCTCTAACAGTGGTCAAGGCTACACCTTC
TRBD2	many	TRBV6-5	TRBJ2-1	CASSAPGLGYNEQFF	TGTGCCAGCAGTGCGCCGGGACTAGGCTACAATGAGCAGTTCTTC
TRBD1	NA	TRBV18	TRBJ2-1	CASSLTGALYNEQFF	TGTGCCAGCTCCTTGACAGGGGCCCTCTACAATGAGCAGTTCTTC
NA	few	TRBV30	TRBJ2-7	CAWSRQGYEQYF	TGTGCCTGGAGTCGGCAGGGCTACGAGCAGTACTTC
NA	few	TRBV10-3	TRBJ2-1	CAISLSQGSSYNEQFF	TGTGCCATCAGCCTATCTCAGGGGAGCTCCTACAATGAGCAGTTCTTC
TRBD2	NA	TRBV9	TRBJ2-5	CASSPEGRGQETQYF	TGTGCCAGCAGCCCAGAAGGGCGGGGGCAAGAGACCCAGTACTTC
TRBD1	few	TRBV27	TRBJ2-2	CASSLRTGATANTGELFF	TGTGCCAGCAGTTTGAGGACAGGGGCGACCGCGAACACCGGGGAGCTGTTTTTT
TRBD1	few	TRBV9	TRBJ2-7	CASSAPGQGVDEQYF	TGTGCCAGCAGCGCTCCGGGACAGGGAGTCGACGAGCAGTACTTC
NA	NA	TRBV7-9	TRBJ1-1	CASSFPGGLNTEAFF	TGTGCCAGCAGCTTCCCCGGCGGTTTGAACACTGAAGCTTTCTTT
NA	NA	TRBV30	TRBJ2-7	CAWSVAGWDEQYF	TGTGCCTGGAGTGTCGCAGGCTGGGACGAGCAGTACTTC
TRBD2	NA	TRBV29-1	TRBJ2-1	CSSDGLSGGTNEQFF	TGCAGCTCGGATGGGCTAAGCGGGGGTACCAATGAGCAGTTCTTC
NA	few	TRBV7-6	TRBJ2-2	CASSLELRNTGELFF	TGTGCCAGCAGCTTAGAGCTACGCAACACCGGGGAGCTGTTTTTT
TRBD1	NA	TRBV7-2	TRBJ1-2	CASSLAGTGAGYTF	TGTGCCAGCAGCTTAGCCGGGACAGGGGCTGGCTACACCTTC
TRBD1	few	TRBV7-2	TRBJ2-2	CATQNRGNTGELFF	TGTGCCACCCAAAACAGGGGGAACACCGGGGAGCTGTTTTTT
TRBD2	NA	TRBV6-5	TRBJ2-5	CASSYGTSVETQYF	TGTGCCAGCAGTTATGGGACTAGCGTCGAGACCCAGTACTTC